One and the same sample provided the 23 T cell receptor beta chains below, sequenced in a study of blood T cell repertoires in COVID-19. The assay was immunoSEQ multiplex PCR, and TCRdb's table has in-frame clones only and misses some. The repertoire has 210,000 or so clones, around 80% of them found once; the top ten carry 15% to 20%. The material sequenced was peripheral blood. These receptors all stem from a woman aged 80 or over with active or convalescent COVID-19.

This clone showed up just once. The chain employs TRBV6-2 or TRBV6-3 and TRBJ1-5; no clear D gene. The germline V and J ends were trimmed by 1 base and 6 bases, with 7 bases remaining between them. In germline, CDR1 is MNHEY, CDR2 SVGEGT. The CDR3 has 13 amino acids. The CDR3 spells CASSYFGGQPQHF. For the CDR3, the DNA is TGTGCCAGCAGTTACTTCGGTGGTCAGCCCCAGCATTTT.

The J gene is TRBJ1-5, the V gene TRBV6-5; the D gene is possibly TRBD1 (5 bases). V gave up 6 bases and J gave up 6 bases, with 15 bases separating them. The CDR3 covers 14 residues. CDR1 and CDR2 (germline): MNHEY, SVGAGI. The CDR3 DNA is TGTGCCAGCAGCCGCAGGGAGGTTGGTCAGCCCCAGCATTTT. Translated, it gives CASSRREVGQPQHF.

The chain carries TRBV5-1 and TRBJ1-1; 7 positions match TRBD1. The CDR3 length is 15 residues. V gave up 4 bases and J gave up 1 base; unmatched junction bases: 7. Germline V lookup: CDR1 SGHRS, CDR2 YFSETQ. The CDR3 DNA reads TGCGCCAGCAGCACATACAGGGGTTCGAACACTGAAGCTTTCTTT. Its protein is CASSTYRGSNTEAFF.

The V and J genes are TRBV10-3 and TRBJ2-5, with D possibly being TRBD1 (6 bases). Looked up from germline, CDR1 is ENHRY and CDR2 is SYGVKD. The length of the CDR3 is 13 residues. V dropped 5 bases and J dropped 2 bases, with 9 bases sitting between them. The CDR3 protein is CAISPDRQETQYF. For the CDR3, the DNA is TGTGCCATCAGTCCTGACAGGCAAGAGACCCAGTACTTC.

In its sample, this clone was seen a few times. The chain joins TRBV7-6 to TRBJ2-7; 8 bases are shared with TRBD2. The CDR3 consists of 15 residues. The V segment lost 5 bases and the J segment 2 bases; nucleotides outside the gene matches: 8. Germline V CDR1 and CDR2: SGHVS, FNYEAQ. CDR3 DNA: TGTGCCAGCAGCCCCGGGGGGGCCAACGCCTACGAGCAGTACTTC. Translated, it gives CASSPGGANAYEQYF.

This chain joins TRBV9 and TRBJ2-6; 8 nucleotides match TRBD1. This CDR3 spans 18 amino acids. Germline V gene data show CDR1 as SGDLS and CDR2 as YYNGEE. V dropped 0 bases and J dropped 1; count of bases not matched to a gene: 6. CDR3 nucleotide sequence: TGTGCCAGCAGCGTAGGTTTGGACAGGGCTTCTGGGGCCAACGTCCTGACTTTC. Its translation is CASSVGLDRASGANVLTF. Using reference TRBV9 and TRBJ2-6 for the parts outside the CDR3, the full variable domain is DSGVTQTPKHLITATGQRVTLRCSPRSGDLSVYWYQQSLDQGLQFLIQYYNGEERAKGNILERFSAQQFPDLHSELNLSSLELGDSALYFCASSVGLDRASGANVLTFGAGSRLTVL.

This chain uses TRBV7-2 with TRBJ2-1; D may be TRBD2 (8 bases). The CDR3 extends over 14 amino acids. Trimming pared 5 bases from V and 7 bases from J, leaving 15 bases between. From germline, CDR1 is SGHTA and CDR2 FQGNSA. This CDR3 is CASSHGRGPNEQFF. CDR3 DNA: TGTGCCAGCAGCCACGGGAGGGGGCCAAATGAGCAGTTCTTC.

V usage is TRBV23-1 and J usage is TRBJ1-2; D is perhaps TRBD1 (5 bases). TRBV23-1 is noted as an ORF with a role that remains uncertain. V lost 11 bases to trimming and J lost 7 bases, with 23 bases between them. The CDR3 consists of 14 residues. The CDR3: CACTGRTAKGGYTF. The CDR3 DNA reads as TGCGCCTGTACAGGACGGACGGCTAAGGGTGGCTACACCTTC.

The chain recombines TRBV24-1 with TRBJ2-1, with TRBD2 matching 9 bases. Germline V gene data show CDR1 as KGHDR and CDR2 as SFDVKD. The length of the CDR3 is 16 residues. Trimming at V came to 4 bases and at J to 1 base, leaving 4 bases not matched to a gene. The CDR3 here is CATSDSSGESYNEQFF. The CDR3 coding sequence is TGTGCCACCAGTGACTCTAGCGGGGAATCCTACAATGAGCAGTTCTTC.

The genes are TRBV10-3 and TRBJ2-2; 13 nucleotides align to TRBD2. The V gene end was trimmed by 11 bases and the J gene end by 7 bases; junction bases not matched to a gene: 10. Germline CDR1 and CDR2: ENHRY and SYGVKD. The CDR3 loop spans 15 amino acids. CDR3 DNA: TGTGCCTCGAAGGGCGGACTAGCGGGAGTCGGGGAGCTGTTTTTT. Translation gives CASKGGLAGVGELFF.

This chain connects TRBV7-2 to TRBJ1-5; D ambiguous. Germline lookup yields CDR1 SGHTA and CDR2 FQGNSA. The length of the CDR3 is 12 residues. V dropped 5 bases and J dropped 6 bases, with 8 bases sitting between them. CDR3 nucleotides: TGTGCCAGCAGCCCCCAGGCTCAGCCCCAGCATTTT. It yields the protein CASSPQAQPQHF.

For the CDR3, the DNA is TGTGCCAGCAGGGGACAGAGCGGATACGAGCAGTACTTC. It translates to CASRGQSGYEQYF. V usage is TRBV27 and J usage is TRBJ2-7; the match to TRBD1 covers 7 bases. The germline V gene encodes CDR1 MNHEY and CDR2 SMNVEV (reference sequence). The length of the CDR3 is 13 residues. V lost 6 bases, J lost 4 bases, and 6 bases stayed unmatched.

The V call is TRBV7-9, the J call TRBJ1-1; D gene ambiguous. This CDR3 comprises 14 residues. V was shortened by 3 bases and J by 4 bases, with 12 bases between the two germline ends. The germline V gene encodes CDR1 SEHNR and CDR2 FQNEAQ (reference sequence). The CDR3 here is CASSFSQTGTEAFF. The CDR3 nucleotides read TGTGCCAGCAGCTTCTCCCAAACGGGCACTGAAGCTTTCTTT. Full variable domain (outside the CDR3, taken from reference TRBV7-9 and TRBJ1-1): DTGVSQNPRHKITKRGQNVTFRCDPISEHNRLYWYRQTLGQGPEFLTYFQNEAQLEKSRLLSDRFSAERPKGSFSTLEIQRTEQGDSAMYLCASSFSQTGTEAFFGQGTRLTVV.

The CDR3 DNA reads as TGTGCCAGCTCACCAATGGAGAGCTCCTACAATGAGCAGTTCTTC. Amino acids: CASSPMESSYNEQFF. The chain combines TRBV18 with TRBJ2-1; D remains ambiguous. Germline V gives CDR1 KGHSH, CDR2 LQKENI. V was trimmed by 2 bases and J by 0 bases, leaving 8 bases between them. The CDR3 totals 15 residues. Full variable domain (outside the CDR3, taken from reference TRBV18 and TRBJ2-1): NAGVMQNPRHLVRRRGQEARLRCSPMKGHSHVYWYRQLPEEGLKFMVYLQKENIIDESGMPKERFSAEFPKEGPSILRIQQVVRGDSAAYFCASSPMESSYNEQFFGPGTRLTVL.

The rearrangement joins TRBV4-2 to TRBJ2-2, with D unresolved. The CDR3 length is 15 residues. The germline V gene has CDR1 LGHNA and CDR2 YNFKEQ. The germline V and J ends were trimmed by 0 bases and 0 bases, with 5 bases remaining between them. The CDR3 sequence: CASSQDPSNTGELFF. CDR3 coding DNA: TGTGCCAGCAGCCAAGACCCCTCGAACACCGGGGAGCTGTTTTTT.

This clone occurred a few times. The V and J genes are TRBV5-1 and TRBJ2-7, with TRBD1 matching over 8 bases. The CDR3 has 16 residues. After removal of 0 bases from V and 0 bases from J, the junction contained 5 bases not matched to a gene. From germline, CDR1 is SGHRS and CDR2 YFSETQ. CDR3 DNA sequence: TGCGCCAGCAGCTTGGTAACAGGGGGAGTCTCCTACGAGCAGTACTTC. Amino acid sequence: CASSLVTGGVSYEQYF.

On this clone itself: Its ends do not fully match the called genes, so a read error is possible. The chain uses TRBV4-1 and TRBJ1-6; 8 bases are a match to TRBD1. The length of the CDR3 is 13 residues. The germline V gene encodes CDR1 MGHRA and CDR2 YSYEKL. CDR3: CASSQDRLGQEIF. CDR3 nucleotides: TGCGCCAGCAGCCAAGATAGATTGGGACAGGAGATTTTT.

The rearrangement uses TRBV28 and TRBJ2-3; 9 nucleotides line up with TRBD2. The CDR3 has 15 residues. Germline V gene data show CDR1 as MDHEN and CDR2 as SYDVKM. V shed 8 bases, J shed 7 bases, and the junction held 13 bases outside the gene matches. CDR3 in DNA: TGTGCCAGCTTTAGCGGGGGAGCCCTCGAATATACGCAGTATTTT. Residues: CASFSGGALEYTQYF.

The chain uses TRBV27 and TRBJ2-5, with D perhaps matching TRBD1 (5 bases). V lost 2 bases and J 6 bases, leaving 22 bases between the germline ends. This CDR3 spans 17 amino acids. Germline-derived CDR1 and CDR2 are MNHEY and SMNVEV (reference sequence). Here the CDR3 DNA reads TGTGCCAGCAGTTTACGTGAATGGCAGGGTCTTCATAAGACCCAGTACTTC. Protein product: CASSLREWQGLHKTQYF.

The V call is TRBV18, the J call TRBJ2-3; 8 bases agree with TRBD1. The CDR3 has 15 amino acids. V dropped 6 bases and J dropped 6; count of bases not matched to a gene: 11. From germline, CDR1 is KGHSH and CDR2 LQKENI. The CDR3 sequence is CASSISDRGRDTQYF. Here the CDR3 DNA reads TGTGCCAGCTCGATATCAGACAGGGGACGGGATACGCAGTATTTT. The full variable domain, rest sourced from reference TRBV18 and TRBJ2-3, is NAGVMQNPRHLVRRRGQEARLRCSPMKGHSHVYWYRQLPEEGLKFMVYLQKENIIDESGMPKERFSAEFPKEGPSILRIQQVVRGDSAAYFCASSISDRGRDTQYFGPGTRLTVL.

CDR3 in DNA: TGTGCCAGCAGTGAACCTTTTTTGTACGAGCAGTACTTC. It specifies CASSEPFLYEQYF. This chain links TRBV2 with TRBJ2-7, with D uncertain. V was shortened by 2 bases and J by 4 bases, with 9 bases between the two germline ends. CDR1 SNHLY and CDR2 FYNNEI come from the germline V gene. The CDR3 length is 13 residues.

The chain links TRBV30 to TRBJ1-5, with 9 bases matching TRBD1. The ends lost 0 bases at V and 6 bases at J; junction bases unmatched: 9. This CDR3 is 16 amino acids long. Germline CDR1 reads GTSNPN; CDR2 reads SVGIG (reference sequence). The CDR3 reads CAWSVGRTGAVQPQHF. In DNA, the CDR3 is TGTGCCTGGAGTGTAGGTAGGACAGGGGCCGTTCAGCCCCAGCATTTT.

The chain links TRBV18 to TRBJ2-3, with a tentative D call TRBD2 (5 bases). The V gene's germline CDR1 is KGHSH and CDR2 LQKENI. The ends were cut back, 3 bases at V and 1 base at J, with 14 bases in the middle. CDR3 size: 16 residues. The DNA for the CDR3 is TGTGCCAGCTCACCCCCAGCGGACTCGCGCACAGATACGCAGTATTTT. It specifies CASSPPADSRTDTQYF.